This T cell receptor beta chain originates from a study of monozygotic twins with inflammatory bowel disease. The CDR3 is made up of 14 amino acids. CDR1 LNHNV and CDR2 YYDKDF come from the germline V gene (reference sequence). As regards this clonotype: Its specificity is unknown.

Study results and caveats: IBD patients shared fewer clonotypes with other individuals than healthy twins, especially patients with disease activity signs. In patient repertoires, differing immunosuppressive treatments may have added some variability.

Every TCR library used approximately 3,400 ng of total RNA. Added by template switching were UMIs that each held a 6-nucleotide sample barcode. TCRdb processed the 5' RACE reads again and assigns one entry to each CDR3 protein, with no DNA. The table for this sample gives 150,000 to 200,000 distinct CDR3 sequences. J is TRBJ1-3 and V is TRBV15; the D gene TCRdb calls, TRBD1, cannot be checked with no DNA. The specimen sequenced was blood. The TCR comes from a human donor with ulcerative colitis or Crohn's disease, or a healthy co-twin of an affected twin (not recorded which). CDR3: CATAAGGGGNTIYF.